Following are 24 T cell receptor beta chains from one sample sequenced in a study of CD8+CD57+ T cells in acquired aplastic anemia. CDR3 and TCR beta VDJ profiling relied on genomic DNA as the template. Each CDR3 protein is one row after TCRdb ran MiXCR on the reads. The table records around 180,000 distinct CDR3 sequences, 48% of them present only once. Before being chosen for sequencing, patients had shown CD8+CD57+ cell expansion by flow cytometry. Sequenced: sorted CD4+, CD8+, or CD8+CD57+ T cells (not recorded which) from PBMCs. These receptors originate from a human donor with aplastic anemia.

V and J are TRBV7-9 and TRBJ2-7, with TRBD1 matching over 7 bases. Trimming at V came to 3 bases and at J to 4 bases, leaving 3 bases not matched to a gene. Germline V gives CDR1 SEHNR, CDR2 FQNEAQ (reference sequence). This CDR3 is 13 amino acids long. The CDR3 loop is CASSFGQVYEQYF. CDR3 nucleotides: TGTGCCAGCAGCTTCGGACAGGTTTACGAGCAGTACTTC. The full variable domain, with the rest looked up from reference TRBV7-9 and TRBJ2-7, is DTGVSQNPRHKITKRGQNVTFRCDPISEHNRLYWYRQTLGQGPEFLTYFQNEAQLEKSRLLSDRFSAERPKGSFSTLEIQRTEQGDSAMYLCASSFGQVYEQYFGPGTRLTVT.

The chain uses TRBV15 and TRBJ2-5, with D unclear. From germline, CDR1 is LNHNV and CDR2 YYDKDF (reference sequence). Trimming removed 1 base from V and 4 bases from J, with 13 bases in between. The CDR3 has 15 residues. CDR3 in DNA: TGTGCCACCAGCAGAGTTCGCCCTGTGTTAGAGACCCAGTACTTC. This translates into CATSRVRPVLETQYF. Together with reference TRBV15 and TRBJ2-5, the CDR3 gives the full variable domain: DAMVIQNPRYQVTQFGKPVTLSCSQTLNHNVMYWYQQKSSQAPKLLFHYYDKDFNNEADTPDNFQSRRPNTSFCFLDIRSPGLGDTAMYLCATSRVRPVLETQYFGPGTRLLVL.

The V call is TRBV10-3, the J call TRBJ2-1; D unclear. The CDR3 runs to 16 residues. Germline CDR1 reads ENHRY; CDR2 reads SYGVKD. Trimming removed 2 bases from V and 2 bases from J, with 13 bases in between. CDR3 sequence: CAISEDQNPPYNEQFF. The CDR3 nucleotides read TGTGCCATCAGTGAGGACCAGAATCCGCCCTACAATGAGCAGTTCTTC.

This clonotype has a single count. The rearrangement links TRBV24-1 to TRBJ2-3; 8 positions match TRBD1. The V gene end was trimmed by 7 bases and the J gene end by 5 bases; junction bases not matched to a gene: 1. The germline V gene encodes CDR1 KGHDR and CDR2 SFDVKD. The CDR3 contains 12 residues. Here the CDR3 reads CATRDRVDTQYF. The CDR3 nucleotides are TGTGCCACCAGGGACAGGGTAGATACGCAGTATTTT.

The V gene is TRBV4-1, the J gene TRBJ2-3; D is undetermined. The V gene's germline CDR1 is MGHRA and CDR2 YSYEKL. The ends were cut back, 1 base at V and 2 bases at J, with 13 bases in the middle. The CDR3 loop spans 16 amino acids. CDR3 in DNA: TGCGCCAGCAGCCAAGTCAATATGGGTTTCACAGATACGCAGTATTTT. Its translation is CASSQVNMGFTDTQYF.

The CDR3 reads CSVFRDRPEAFF. CDR3 in DNA: TGCAGCGTTTTCCGGGACAGGCCTGAAGCTTTCTTT. The genes are TRBV29-1 and TRBJ1-1; 8 bases are a match to TRBD1. The CDR3 loop spans 12 amino acids. Per germline, CDR1 SQVTM and CDR2 ANQGSEA. With V trimmed by 5 bases and J by 6 bases, 5 bases remained unmatched.

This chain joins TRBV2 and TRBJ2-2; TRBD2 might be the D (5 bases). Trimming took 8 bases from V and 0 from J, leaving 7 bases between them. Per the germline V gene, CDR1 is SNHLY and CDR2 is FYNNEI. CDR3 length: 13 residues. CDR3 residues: CASGLANTGELFF. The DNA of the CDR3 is TGTGCCAGCGGACTGGCGAACACCGGGGAGCTGTTTTTT. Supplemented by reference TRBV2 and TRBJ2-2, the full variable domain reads EPEVTQTPSHQVTQMGQEVILRCVPISNHLYFYWYRQILGQKVEFLVSFYNNEISEKSEIFDDQFSVERPDGSNFTLKIRSTKLEDSAMYFCASGLANTGELFFGEGSRLTVL.

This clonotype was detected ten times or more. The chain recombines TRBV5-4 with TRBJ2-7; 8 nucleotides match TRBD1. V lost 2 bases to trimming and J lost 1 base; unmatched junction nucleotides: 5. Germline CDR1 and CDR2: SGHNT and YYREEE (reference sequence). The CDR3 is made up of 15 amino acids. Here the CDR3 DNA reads TGTGCCAGCAGCTTCCCAGGGGGCGTATCCTACGAGCAGTACTTC. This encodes CASSFPGGVSYEQYF.

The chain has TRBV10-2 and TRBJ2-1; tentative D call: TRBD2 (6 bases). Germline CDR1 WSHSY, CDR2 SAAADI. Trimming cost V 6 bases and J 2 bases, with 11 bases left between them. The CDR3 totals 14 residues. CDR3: CASRGSGPYNEQFF. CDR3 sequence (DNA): TGCGCCAGCAGAGGCAGCGGGCCCTACAATGAGCAGTTCTTC.

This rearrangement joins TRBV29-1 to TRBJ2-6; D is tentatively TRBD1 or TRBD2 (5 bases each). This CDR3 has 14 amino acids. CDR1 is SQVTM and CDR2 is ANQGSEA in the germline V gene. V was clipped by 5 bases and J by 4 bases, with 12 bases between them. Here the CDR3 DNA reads TGCAGCGTTTCTCGGGGCACAGGGGCCAACGTCCTGACTTTC. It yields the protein CSVSRGTGANVLTF. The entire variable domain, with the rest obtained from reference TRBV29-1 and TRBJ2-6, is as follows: SAVISQKPSRDICQRGTSLTIQCQVDSQVTMMFWYRQQPGQSLTLIATANQGSEATYESGFVIDKFPISRPNLTFSTLTVSNMSPEDSSIYLCSVSRGTGANVLTFGAGSRLTVL.

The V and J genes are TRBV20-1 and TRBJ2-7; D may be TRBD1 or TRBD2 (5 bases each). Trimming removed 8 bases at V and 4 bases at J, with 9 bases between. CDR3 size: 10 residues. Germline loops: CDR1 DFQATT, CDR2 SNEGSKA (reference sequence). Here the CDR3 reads CSLWGYEQYF. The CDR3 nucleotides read TGCAGTTTATGGGGGTACGAGCAGTACTTC.

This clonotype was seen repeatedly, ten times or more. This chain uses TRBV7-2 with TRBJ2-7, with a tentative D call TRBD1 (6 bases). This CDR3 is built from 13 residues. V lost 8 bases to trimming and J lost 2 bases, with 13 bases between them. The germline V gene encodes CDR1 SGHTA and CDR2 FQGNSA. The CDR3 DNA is TGTGCCAGCGGAAACAGGGACACCTACGAGCAGTACTTC. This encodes CASGNRDTYEQYF.

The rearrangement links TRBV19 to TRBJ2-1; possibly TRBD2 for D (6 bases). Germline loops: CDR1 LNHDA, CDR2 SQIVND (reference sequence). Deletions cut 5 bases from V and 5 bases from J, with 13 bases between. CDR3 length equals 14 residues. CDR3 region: CASSVTSSDNEQFF. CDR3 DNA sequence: TGTGCCAGTAGTGTGACTAGTTCGGACAATGAGCAGTTCTTC.

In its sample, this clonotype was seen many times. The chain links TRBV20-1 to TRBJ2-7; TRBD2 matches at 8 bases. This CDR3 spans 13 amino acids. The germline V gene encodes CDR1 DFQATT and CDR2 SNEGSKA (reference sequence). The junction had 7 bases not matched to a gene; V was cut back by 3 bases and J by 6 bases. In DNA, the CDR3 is TGCAGTGCTAGTCGGCGGGGGGCTAGCGAGCAGTACTTC. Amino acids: CSASRRGASEQYF.

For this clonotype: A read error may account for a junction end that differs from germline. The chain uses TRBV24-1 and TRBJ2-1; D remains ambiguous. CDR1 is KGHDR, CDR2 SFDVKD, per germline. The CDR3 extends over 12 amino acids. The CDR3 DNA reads TGTGTCACCAGTGATTTGCGATTAAGAAGGTTCTTC. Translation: CVTSDLRLRRFF.

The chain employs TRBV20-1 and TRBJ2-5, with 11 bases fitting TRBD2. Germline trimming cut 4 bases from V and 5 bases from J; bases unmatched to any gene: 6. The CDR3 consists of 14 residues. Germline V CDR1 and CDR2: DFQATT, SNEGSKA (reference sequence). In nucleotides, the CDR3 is TGCAGTGCTACTGATAGCGGGGGGGCCGAGACCCAGTACTTC. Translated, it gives CSATDSGGAETQYF.

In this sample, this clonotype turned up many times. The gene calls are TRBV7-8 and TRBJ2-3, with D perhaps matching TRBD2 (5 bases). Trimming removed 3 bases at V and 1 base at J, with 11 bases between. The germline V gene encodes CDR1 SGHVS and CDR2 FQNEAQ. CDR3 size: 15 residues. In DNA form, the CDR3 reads TGTGCCAGCAGCTTGGACCTAGCAGGCACAGATACGCAGTATTTT. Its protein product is CASSLDLAGTDTQYF. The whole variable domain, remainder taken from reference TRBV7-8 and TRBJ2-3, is GAGVSQSPRYKVAKRGQDVALRCDPISGHVSLFWYQQALGQGPEFLTYFQNEAQLDKSGLPSDRFFAERPEGSVSTLKIQRTQQEDSAVYLCASSLDLAGTDTQYFGPGTRLTVL.

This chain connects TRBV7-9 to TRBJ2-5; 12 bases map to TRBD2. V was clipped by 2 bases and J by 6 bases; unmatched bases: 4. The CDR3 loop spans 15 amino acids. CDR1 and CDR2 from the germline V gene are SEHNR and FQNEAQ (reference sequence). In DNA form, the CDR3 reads TGTGCCAGCAGCTTACTAGCGGGAGGGCCTAAGACCCAGTACTTC. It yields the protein CASSLLAGGPKTQYF.

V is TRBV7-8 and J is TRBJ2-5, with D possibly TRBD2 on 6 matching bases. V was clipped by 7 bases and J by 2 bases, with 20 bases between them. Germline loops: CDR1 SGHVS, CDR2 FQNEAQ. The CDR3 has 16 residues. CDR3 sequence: CASIPEVAEVQETQYF. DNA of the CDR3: TGTGCCAGCATTCCGGAGGTAGCGGAGGTACAAGAGACCCAGTACTTC.

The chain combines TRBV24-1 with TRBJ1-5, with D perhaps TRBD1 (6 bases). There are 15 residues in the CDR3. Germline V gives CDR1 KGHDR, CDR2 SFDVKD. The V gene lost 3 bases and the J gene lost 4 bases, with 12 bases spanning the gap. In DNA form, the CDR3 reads TGTGCCACCAGTGATCCCGCCAGGGGAAATCAGCCCCAGCATTTT. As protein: CATSDPARGNQPQHF.

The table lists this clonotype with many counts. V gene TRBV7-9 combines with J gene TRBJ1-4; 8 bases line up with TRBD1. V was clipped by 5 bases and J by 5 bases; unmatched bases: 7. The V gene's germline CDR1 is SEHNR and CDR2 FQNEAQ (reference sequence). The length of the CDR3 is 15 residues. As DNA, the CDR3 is TGTGCCAGCAGCCATCGGACAGGGTTAAATGAAAAACTGTTTTTT. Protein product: CASSHRTGLNEKLFF.

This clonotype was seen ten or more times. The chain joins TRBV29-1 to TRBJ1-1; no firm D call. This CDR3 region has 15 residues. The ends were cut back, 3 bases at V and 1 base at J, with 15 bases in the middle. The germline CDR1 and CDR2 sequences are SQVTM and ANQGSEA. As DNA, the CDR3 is TGCAGCGTTGATCAGTCAATCTCACCGAACACTGAAGCTTTCTTT. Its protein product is CSVDQSISPNTEAFF.

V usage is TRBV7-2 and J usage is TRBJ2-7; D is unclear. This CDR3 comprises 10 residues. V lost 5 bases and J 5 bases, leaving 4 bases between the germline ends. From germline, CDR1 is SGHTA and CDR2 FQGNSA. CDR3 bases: TGTGCCAGCAGCCGGAACGAGCAGTACTTC. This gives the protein CASSRNEQYF.

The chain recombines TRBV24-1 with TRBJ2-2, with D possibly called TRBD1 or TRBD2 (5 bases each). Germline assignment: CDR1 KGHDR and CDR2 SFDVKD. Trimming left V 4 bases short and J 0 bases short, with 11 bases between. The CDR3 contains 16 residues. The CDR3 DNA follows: TGTGCCACCAGTGACTTTGTGGGGGCGAACACCGGGGAGCTGTTTTTT. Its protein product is CATSDFVGANTGELFF.